The present T cell receptor (beta chain) was sequenced within a study of blood T cell repertoires in COVID-19. For the study at large: PBMCs, B-cell-depleted T cells, or T cells provided the cDNA or gDNA that made up the material.

The data were produced by immunoSEQ multiplex PCR, yet TCRdb's version contains in-frame clones alone and is incomplete. The table shows fewer than 250,000 clones, with approximately 88% occurring only once. Germline V gives CDR1 SGDLS, CDR2 YYNGEE. V lost 1 base and J lost 0, with 8 bases in between. The CDR3 extends over 15 amino acids. This receptor was identified in a woman aged 25 to 39 who had recovered from COVID-19. The chain has TRBV9 and TRBJ2-1; D is uncertain. Material for sequencing was PBMCs or T cells enriched from blood (not recorded which). DNA of the CDR3: TGTGCCAGCAGCGTATACCCGAGCTCCTACAATGAGCAGTTCTTC. It encodes CASSVYPSSYNEQFF.